A selection of T cell receptor beta chains follows, all from one sample in a study of cytomegalovirus exposure and HLA in healthy donors. Sequencing used immunoSEQ multiplex PCR; TCRdb keeps in-frame clones, though not all of them. The data contain about 140,000 clones, 65% to 90% of them singletons. Input material: PBMCs. The receptor set was obtained from a female donor in good health and CMV-seronegative. Each CDR3 is given with its conserved first and last residue. A D gene is named only where the DNA matches it firmly. The listing skips clone size in some rows; elsewhere it reads once, few, many or a size class.

j_call: TRBJ1-4; clone_size: .; v_call: TRBV5-6; d_call: .; cdr3_nt: TGTGCCAGCAGCTACGGGACTACTGTTAAAAATGAAAAACTGTTTTTT; cdr3_aa: CASSYGTTVKNEKLFF
j_call: TRBJ2-3; clone_size: .; v_call: TRBV29-1; d_call: TRBD2; cdr3_nt: TGCAGCGTTGAACTAGCGGGAGGAACCCCAGATACGCAGTATTTT; cdr3_aa: CSVELAGGTPDTQYF
j_call: TRBJ2-3; clone_size: .; v_call: TRBV29-1; d_call: .; cdr3_nt: TGCAGCGTTGATTCGGGGAAAATAGATACGCAGTATTTT; cdr3_aa: CSVDSGKIDTQYF
j_call: TRBJ2-5; clone_size: .; v_call: TRBV28; d_call: TRBD1; cdr3_nt: TGTGCCAGCAGCTTGACAGGGATGAAGACCCAGTACTTC; cdr3_aa: CASSLTGMKTQYF
j_call: TRBJ2-7; clone_size: once; v_call: TRBV13; d_call: TRBD2; cdr3_nt: TGTGCCAGCAGCTCGGAACGGTCGGGACTAGCGGGTTCAACTCCCCTCTACGAGCAGTACTTC; cdr3_aa: CASSSERSGLAGSTPLYEQYF
j_call: TRBJ2-3; clone_size: .; v_call: TRBV6-6; d_call: TRBD2; cdr3_nt: TGTGCCAGCAGACTAGCGGGCACAGATACGCAGTATTTT; cdr3_aa: CASRLAGTDTQYF
j_call: TRBJ1-5; clone_size: .; v_call: TRBV7-9; d_call: TRBD1; cdr3_nt: TGTGCCAGCAGCTTAGGGTTGGACAGGGGCGGTAATCAGCCCCAGCATTTT; cdr3_aa: CASSLGLDRGGNQPQHF
j_call: TRBJ2-5; clone_size: once; v_call: TRBV5-6; d_call: TRBD2; cdr3_nt: TGTGCCAGCAGCTTGAGGCTGGGGGGGTTAGAGACCCAGTACTTC; cdr3_aa: CASSLRLGGLETQYF
j_call: TRBJ1-5; clone_size: .; v_call: TRBV10-3; d_call: .; cdr3_nt: TGTGCCATCAGTCCCAGGGGCCCCGGGGATCAGCCCCAGCATTTT; cdr3_aa: CAISPRGPGDQPQHF
j_call: TRBJ2-7; clone_size: once; v_call: TRBV5-1; d_call: TRBD2; cdr3_nt: TGCGCCAGCAGCCTAGGACTAGCGGGTCCCTACGAGCAGTACTTC; cdr3_aa: CASSLGLAGPYEQYF
j_call: TRBJ2-6; clone_size: .; v_call: TRBV6-5; d_call: .; cdr3_nt: TGTGCCAGCAGTTACCCAGTTTCCTCTGGGGCCAACGTCCTGACTTTC; cdr3_aa: CASSYPVSSGANVLTF
j_call: TRBJ2-7; clone_size: once; v_call: TRBV10-3; d_call: .; cdr3_nt: TGTGCCATCAGTGAGTCGACAGACGGGTCGTACGAGCAGTACTTC; cdr3_aa: CAISESTDGSYEQYF
j_call: TRBJ1-3; clone_size: .; v_call: TRBV30; d_call: .; cdr3_nt: TGTGCCTGCTTTTTTACGAGCTCTGGAAACACCATATATTTT; cdr3_aa: CACFFTSSGNTIYF
j_call: TRBJ1-3; clone_size: once; v_call: TRBV28; d_call: TRBD1; cdr3_nt: TGTGCCAGCAGTTCGACAGGGGACAGCTCTGGAAACACCATATATTTT; cdr3_aa: CASSSTGDSSGNTIYF
j_call: TRBJ2-3; clone_size: .; v_call: TRBV28; d_call: .; cdr3_nt: TGTGCCAGCAGTTTGAGGGATCCAGATACGCAGTATTTT; cdr3_aa: CASSLRDPDTQYF
j_call: TRBJ1-5; clone_size: .; v_call: TRBV19; d_call: TRBD1; cdr3_nt: TGTGCCAGTAGGGACAGGACCTCCGGGCCCCAGCATTTT; cdr3_aa: CASRDRTSGPQHF
j_call: TRBJ2-7; clone_size: .; v_call: TRBV5-6; d_call: .; cdr3_nt: TGTGCCAGCAGCTTAGGGGACAACTACGAGCAGTACTTC; cdr3_aa: CASSLGDNYEQYF
j_call: TRBJ1-2; clone_size: .; v_call: TRBV18; d_call: TRBD1; cdr3_nt: TGTGCCAGCTCACGGACAGGGGACATCCCTAACTATGGCTACACCTTC; cdr3_aa: CASSRTGDIPNYGYTF
j_call: TRBJ1-4; clone_size: once; v_call: TRBV15; d_call: TRBD1; cdr3_nt: TGTGCCACCAGCAGAGATCGGACAGGGGGGACTGAAAAACTGTTTTTT; cdr3_aa: CATSRDRTGGTEKLFF
j_call: TRBJ1-1; clone_size: .; v_call: TRBV29-1; d_call: .; cdr3_nt: TGCAGCGTTCTAATACAGGGTAAGGTCGCTGAAGCTTTCTTT; cdr3_aa: CSVLIQGKVAEAFF
j_call: TRBJ1-1; clone_size: once; v_call: TRBV18; d_call: .; cdr3_nt: TGTGCCAGCTCACCCTGGAGGGGCCGGGCTTTCTTT; cdr3_aa: CASSPWRGRAFF
j_call: TRBJ1-2; clone_size: .; v_call: TRBV27; d_call: TRBD1; cdr3_nt: TGTGCCAGCAGCCCCTGGAGGGACAGGGTTCGTTATGGCTACACCTTC; cdr3_aa: CASSPWRDRVRYGYTF
j_call: TRBJ2-1; clone_size: .; v_call: TRBV2; d_call: TRBD2; cdr3_nt: TGTGCCAGCAGGACGGGACTAGCGGGAGGGCGGACCTACAATGAGCAGTTCTTC; cdr3_aa: CASRTGLAGGRTYNEQFF
j_call: TRBJ1-1; clone_size: few; v_call: TRBV6-5; d_call: .; cdr3_nt: TGTGCCAGCAGGGACTTTGCCATGAACACTGAAGCTTTCTTT; cdr3_aa: CASRDFAMNTEAFF
j_call: TRBJ1-5; clone_size: .; v_call: TRBV19; d_call: .; cdr3_nt: TGTGCCAGTAGTATGAGGTGGAATCAGCCCCAGCATTTT; cdr3_aa: CASSMRWNQPQHF
j_call: TRBJ2-2; clone_size: .; v_call: TRBV6-5; d_call: TRBD1; cdr3_nt: TGTGCCAGCAGTTACCGGACAGGCACTTACACCGGGGAGCTGTTTTTT; cdr3_aa: CASSYRTGTYTGELFF
j_call: TRBJ2-1; clone_size: .; v_call: TRBV6-1; d_call: TRBD2; cdr3_nt: TGTGCCAGCAGTGAATCTAGCGGGAGTTATTCTGAGCAGTTCTTC; cdr3_aa: CASSESSGSYSEQFF
j_call: TRBJ2-1; clone_size: .; v_call: TRBV7-9; d_call: TRBD1; cdr3_nt: TGTTCCAGCAGCTTTGAGGGGGCGAGGCAGTTCTTC; cdr3_aa: CSSSFEGARQFF
j_call: TRBJ1-1; clone_size: .; v_call: TRBV10-2; d_call: TRBD1; cdr3_nt: TGCGCCAGCAGAAAGACAGGGTACTACACTGAAGCTTTCTTT; cdr3_aa: CASRKTGYYTEAFF
j_call: TRBJ2-2; clone_size: .; v_call: TRBV25-1; d_call: TRBD1; cdr3_nt: TGTGCCAGCAGTCTCTCCGGGACAGGGAACACCGGGGAGCTGTTTTTT; cdr3_aa: CASSLSGTGNTGELFF
j_call: TRBJ2-7; clone_size: .; v_call: TRBV25-1; d_call: TRBD1; cdr3_nt: TGTGCCAGCAGTGGTGGGACAGTGAGCTCCTACGAGCAGTACTTC; cdr3_aa: CASSGGTVSSYEQYF
j_call: TRBJ2-5; clone_size: .; v_call: TRBV19; d_call: .; cdr3_nt: TGTGCCAGTAGTCGTGAGGGTCGGACCCAGTACTTC; cdr3_aa: CASSREGRTQYF
j_call: TRBJ2-7; clone_size: .; v_call: TRBV7-8; d_call: TRBD1; cdr3_nt: TGTGCCAGCAGCTTAGGAGAGACAGGGGGCATTAAAGGCGAGCAGTACTTC; cdr3_aa: CASSLGETGGIKGEQYF